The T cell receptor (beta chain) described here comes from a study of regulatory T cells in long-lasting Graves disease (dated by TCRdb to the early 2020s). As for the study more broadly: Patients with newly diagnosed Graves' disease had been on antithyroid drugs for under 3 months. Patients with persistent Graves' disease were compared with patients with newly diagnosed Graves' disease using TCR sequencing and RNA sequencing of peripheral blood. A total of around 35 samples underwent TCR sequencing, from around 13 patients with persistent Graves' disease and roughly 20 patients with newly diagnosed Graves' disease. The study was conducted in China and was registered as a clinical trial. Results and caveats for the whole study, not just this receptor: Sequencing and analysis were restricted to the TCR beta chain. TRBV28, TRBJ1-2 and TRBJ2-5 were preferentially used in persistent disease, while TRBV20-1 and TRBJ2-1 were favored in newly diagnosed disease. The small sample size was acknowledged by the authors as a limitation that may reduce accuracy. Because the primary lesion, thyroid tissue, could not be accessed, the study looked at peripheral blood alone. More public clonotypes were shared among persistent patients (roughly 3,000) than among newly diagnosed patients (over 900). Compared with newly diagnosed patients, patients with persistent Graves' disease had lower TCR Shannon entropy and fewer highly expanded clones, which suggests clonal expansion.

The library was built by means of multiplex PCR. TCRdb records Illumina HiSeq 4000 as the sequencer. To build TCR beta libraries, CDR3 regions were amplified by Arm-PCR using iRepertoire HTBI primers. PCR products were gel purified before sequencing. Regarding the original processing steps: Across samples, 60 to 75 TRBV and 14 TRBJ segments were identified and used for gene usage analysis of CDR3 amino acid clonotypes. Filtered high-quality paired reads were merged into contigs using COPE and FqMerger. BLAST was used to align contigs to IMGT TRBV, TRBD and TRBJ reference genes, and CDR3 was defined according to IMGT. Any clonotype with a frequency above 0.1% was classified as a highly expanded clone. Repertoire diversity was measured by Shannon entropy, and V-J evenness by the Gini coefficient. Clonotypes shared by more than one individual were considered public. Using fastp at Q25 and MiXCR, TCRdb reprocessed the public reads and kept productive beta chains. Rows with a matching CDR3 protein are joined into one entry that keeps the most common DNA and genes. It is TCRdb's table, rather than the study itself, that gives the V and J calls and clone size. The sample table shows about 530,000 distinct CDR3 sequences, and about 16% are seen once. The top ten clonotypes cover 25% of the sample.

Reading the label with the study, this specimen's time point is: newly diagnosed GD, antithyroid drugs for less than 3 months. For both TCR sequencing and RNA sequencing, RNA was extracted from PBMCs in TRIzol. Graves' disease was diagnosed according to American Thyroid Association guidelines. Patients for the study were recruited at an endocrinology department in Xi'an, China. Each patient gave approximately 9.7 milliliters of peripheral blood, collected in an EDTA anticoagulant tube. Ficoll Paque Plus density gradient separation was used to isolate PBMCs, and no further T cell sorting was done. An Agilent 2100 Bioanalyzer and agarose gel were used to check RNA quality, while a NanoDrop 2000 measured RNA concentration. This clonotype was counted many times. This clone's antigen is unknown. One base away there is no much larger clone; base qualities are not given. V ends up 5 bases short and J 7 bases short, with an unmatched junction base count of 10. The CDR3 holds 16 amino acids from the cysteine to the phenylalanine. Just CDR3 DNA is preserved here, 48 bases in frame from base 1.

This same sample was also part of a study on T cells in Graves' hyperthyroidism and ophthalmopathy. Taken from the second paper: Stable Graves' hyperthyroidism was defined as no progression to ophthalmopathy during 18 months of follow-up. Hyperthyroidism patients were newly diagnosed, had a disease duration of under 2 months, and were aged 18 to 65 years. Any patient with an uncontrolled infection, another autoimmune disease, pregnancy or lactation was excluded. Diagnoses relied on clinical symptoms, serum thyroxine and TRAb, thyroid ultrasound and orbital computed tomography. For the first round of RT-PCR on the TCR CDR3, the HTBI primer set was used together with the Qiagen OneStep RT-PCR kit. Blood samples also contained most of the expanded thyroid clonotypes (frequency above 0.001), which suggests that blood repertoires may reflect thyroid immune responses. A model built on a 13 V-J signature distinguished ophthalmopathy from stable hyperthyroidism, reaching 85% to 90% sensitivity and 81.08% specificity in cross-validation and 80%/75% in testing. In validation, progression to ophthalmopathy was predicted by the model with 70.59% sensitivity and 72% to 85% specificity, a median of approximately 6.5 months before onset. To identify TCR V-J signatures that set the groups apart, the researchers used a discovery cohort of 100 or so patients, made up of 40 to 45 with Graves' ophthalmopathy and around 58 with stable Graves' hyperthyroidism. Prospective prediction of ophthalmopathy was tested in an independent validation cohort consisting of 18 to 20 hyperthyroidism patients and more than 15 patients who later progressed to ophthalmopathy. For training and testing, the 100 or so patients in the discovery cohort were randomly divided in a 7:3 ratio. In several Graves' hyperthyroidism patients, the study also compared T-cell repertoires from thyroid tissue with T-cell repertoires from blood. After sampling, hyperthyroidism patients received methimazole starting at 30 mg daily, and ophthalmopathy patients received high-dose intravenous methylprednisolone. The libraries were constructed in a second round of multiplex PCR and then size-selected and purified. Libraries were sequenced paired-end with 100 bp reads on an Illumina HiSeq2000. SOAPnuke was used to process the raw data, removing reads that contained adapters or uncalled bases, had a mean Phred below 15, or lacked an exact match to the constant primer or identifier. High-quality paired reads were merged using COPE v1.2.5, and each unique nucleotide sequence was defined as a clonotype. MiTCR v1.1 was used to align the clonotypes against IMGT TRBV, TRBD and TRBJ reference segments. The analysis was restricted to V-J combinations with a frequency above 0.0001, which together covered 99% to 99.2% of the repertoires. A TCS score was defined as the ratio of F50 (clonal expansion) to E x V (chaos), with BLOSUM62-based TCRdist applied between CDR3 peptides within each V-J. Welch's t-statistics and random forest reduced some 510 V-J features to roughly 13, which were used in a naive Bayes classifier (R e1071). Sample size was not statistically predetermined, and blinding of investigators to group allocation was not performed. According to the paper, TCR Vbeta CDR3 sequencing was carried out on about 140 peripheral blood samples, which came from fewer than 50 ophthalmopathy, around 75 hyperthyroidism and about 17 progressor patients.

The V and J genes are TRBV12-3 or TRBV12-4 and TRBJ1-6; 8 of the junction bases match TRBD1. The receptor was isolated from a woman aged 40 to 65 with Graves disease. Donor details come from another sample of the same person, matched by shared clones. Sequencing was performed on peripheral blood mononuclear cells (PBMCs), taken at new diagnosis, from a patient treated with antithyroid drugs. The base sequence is TGTGCCAGCAGTCCCAACCCCGGGACAGGCAATTCACCCCTCCACTTT. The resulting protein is CASSPNPGTGNSPLHF.